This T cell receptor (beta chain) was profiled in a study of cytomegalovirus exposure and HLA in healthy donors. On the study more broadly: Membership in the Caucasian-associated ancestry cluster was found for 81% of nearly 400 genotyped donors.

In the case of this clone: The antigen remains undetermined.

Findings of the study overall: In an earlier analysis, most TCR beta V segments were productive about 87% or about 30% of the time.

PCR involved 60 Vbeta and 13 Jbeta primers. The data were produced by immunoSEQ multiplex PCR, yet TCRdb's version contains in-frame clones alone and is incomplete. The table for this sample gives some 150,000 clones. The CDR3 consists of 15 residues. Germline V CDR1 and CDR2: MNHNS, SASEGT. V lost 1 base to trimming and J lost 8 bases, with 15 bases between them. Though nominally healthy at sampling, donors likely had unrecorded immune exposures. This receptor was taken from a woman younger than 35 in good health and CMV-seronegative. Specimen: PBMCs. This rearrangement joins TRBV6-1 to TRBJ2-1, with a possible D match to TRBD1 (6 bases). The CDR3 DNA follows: TGTGCCAGCAGTGAAGACAGGGACCCCTATTATGAGCAGTTCTTC. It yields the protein CASSEDRDPYYEQFF.